This T cell receptor (beta chain) was captured by sequencing in a study of regulatory T cells in long-lasting Graves disease. Notes on the study in general: With some 2,500 shared public clonotypes, persistent patients exceeded new patients, who shared over 850. Investigators studied peripheral blood only, not thyroid tissue.

In this sample, this clonotype turned up many times. Its antigen is as yet unknown. Noted time point: newly diagnosed GD, antithyroid drugs for less than 3 months. There was RNA extracted from PBMCs, and the TCR library was made from it. HTBI primers from iRepertoire and Arm-PCR of CDR3 regions yielded the TCR beta libraries. One entry per CDR3 protein, called by TCRdb with MiXCR from the multiplex PCR reads. The sample contains some 240,000 distinct CDR3 sequences, around 20% of which appear only once. This sample also appeared in a second study, on T cells in Graves' hyperthyroidism and ophthalmopathy.

The source material was peripheral blood mononuclear cells (PBMCs), sampled at new diagnosis, from a patient treated with antithyroid drugs. The receptor was derived from a young woman with Graves disease.

CDR3 bases: TGTGCCAGCAGGTTGAGAGGGGGAAACACCATATATTTT. It yields the protein CASRLRGGNTIYF. The chain combines TRBV2 with TRBJ1-3; D uncertain. The CDR3 runs 13 residues. Germline V gene lookup returns CDR1 SNHLY and CDR2 FYNNEI. V shed 6 bases and J shed 4 bases, with 10 bases lying between them. The full variable domain, its missing parts supplied by reference TRBV2 and TRBJ1-3, is EPEVTQTPSHQVTQMGQEVILRCVPISNHLYFYWYRQILGQKVEFLVSFYNNEISEKSEIFDDQFSVERPDGSNFTLKIRSTKLEDSAMYFCASRLRGGNTIYFGEGSWLTVV.